This paragraph reports one T cell receptor beta chain. Antigen specificity is unknown. Germline CDR1 reads LGHNA; CDR2 reads YNFKEQ. V gave up 2 bases and J gave up 1 base, with 8 bases separating them. CDR3 length: 15 residues. This record comes from a study of blood T cells in healthy people across ages. Study-level results: Investigators viewed diversity estimates from one million T cells as underestimates, the study reported.

A J-beta primer mix and a sample-barcoded 5' primer were used in a second PCR of roughly 7 to 12 cycles. All cDNA molecules were each tagged by a template-switch adaptor with 12 random nucleotides. From each sample, at least 2.5 million paired-end reads containing CDR3 were obtained. MiXCR was run by TCRdb on the 5' RACE reads, yielding one entry per CDR3 protein. This table has about a million distinct CDR3 sequences, under 40% appearing once. This chain joins TRBV4-2 and TRBJ2-2; D is ambiguous. Material for sequencing was blood. The receptor's source is a man aged 18-30 years in good health. Here the CDR3 reads CASSQSDLNTGELFF. The CDR3 DNA is TGTGCCAGCAGCCAAAGTGATCTGAACACCGGGGAGCTGTTTTTT.